This TCR beta chain was recovered during a study of early T cells in non-severe SARS-CoV-2 infection. Study details: Whole-blood bulk RNA, unsorted, was sequenced, and chains were unpaired.

TCRdb called the 5' RACE reads again in MiXCR, with one record for every CDR3 protein. The sample holds about 64,000 distinct CDR3 sequences; about 10% are singletons and the top ten take 13%. Germline V gene lookup returns CDR1 SGHTA and CDR2 FQGNSA. There are 15 residues in the CDR3. The ends lost 5 bases at V and 3 bases at J; junction bases unmatched: 9. This specimen was whole blood, taken at baseline. This TCR was recovered from an adult who was a healthcare worker with PCR-confirmed SARS-CoV-2 infection or an uninfected control (not recorded which). V and J are TRBV7-2 and TRBJ2-7; 8 bases match TRBD2. Written as DNA, the CDR3 is TGTGCCAGCAGCCACAGCGGGAGTGCCGACTACGAGCAGTACTTC. Its protein product is CASSHSGSADYEQYF.